The next 19 T cell receptor beta chains were all read from a single sample in a study of shared clonotypes between healthy human individuals. The method was immunoSEQ multiplex PCR; TCRdb's version includes in-frame clones alone and lacks a portion of them. The sample holds roughly 2,300,000 clones, about nine tenths seen once. The sample consisted of naive CD4+ T cells from PBMCs. Subset indicated: CD45RA+ positively selected. The receptors derive from a man younger than 35 in good health. Some clones in this sample may be carry-over from other donors' samples.

The CDR3, as DNA: TGTGCCAGCAGCGTAAGACTAGCGGGAGGAAGGGATGAGCAGTTCTTC. Translation: CASSVRLAGGRDEQFF. This chain joins TRBV11-2 and TRBJ2-1, with 13 positions matching TRBD2. J lost 8 bases, V lost 5 bases, and 9 bases had no gene match. There are 16 residues in the CDR3. Germline loops: CDR1 SGHAT, CDR2 FQNNGV.

Concerning this clone itself: Other DNA sequences from this sample encode an identical CDR3 as well. The chain joins TRBV5-1 to TRBJ2-1, with D possibly TRBD2 on 5 matching bases. The V end lost 0 bases, the J end lost 0 bases, and 10 bases lay between the germline ends. Germline-derived CDR1 and CDR2 are SGHRS and YFSETQ. The CDR3 has 16 amino acids. CDR3 amino acids: CASSLGSTSSYNEQFF. The CDR3 DNA reads as TGCGCCAGCAGCTTGGGGAGTACTAGCTCCTACAATGAGCAGTTCTTC.

The gene calls are TRBV6-5 and TRBJ2-5; 8 nucleotides agree with TRBD2. Gene TRBJ2-7 matches the end of the DNA better, so the J call may be wrong. The CDR3 length is 15 residues. The germline V gene has CDR1 MNHEY and CDR2 SVGAGI. The CDR3 coding sequence is TGTGCCAGCAGGCAAGGACTAGCCAGCTCCTACGAGCAGTACTTC. Translated, it gives CASRQGLASSYEQYF.

The V and J genes are TRBV7-2 and TRBJ1-2; unclear D gene. This CDR3 contains 15 residues. Germline lookup yields CDR1 SGHTA and CDR2 FQGNSA. The V gene lost 1 base and the J gene lost 3 bases, with 12 bases spanning the gap. CDR3 bases: TGTGCCAGCAGCTTAGTGAGGGTGGGCTACTATGGCTACACCTTC. Amino acid sequence: CASSLVRVGYYGYTF. Based on the CDR3 plus reference TRBV7-2 and TRBJ1-2, the full variable domain is GAGVSQSPSNKVTEKGKDVELRCDPISGHTALYWYRQSLGQGLEFLIYFQGNSAPDKSGLPSDRFSAERTGGSVSTLTIQRTQQEDSAVYLCASSLVRVGYYGYTFGSGTRLTVV.

The chain recombines TRBV6-5 with TRBJ2-7; D gene ambiguous. The length of the CDR3 is 15 residues. The germline V gene encodes CDR1 MNHEY and CDR2 SVGAGI. Trimming pared 5 bases from V and 0 bases from J, leaving 14 bases between. The CDR3 sequence is CASSPSALTSYEQYF. The CDR3 DNA reads TGTGCCAGCAGTCCGTCAGCCCTAACCTCCTACGAGCAGTACTTC.

With respect to this clone: This sample also contains other DNA sequences that code for the same CDR3. The gene calls are TRBV19 and TRBJ2-7; 7 nucleotides line up with TRBD2. The CDR3 spans 14 residues. In germline, CDR1 is LNHDA, CDR2 SQIVND (reference sequence). The trim removed 1 base at V and 2 bases at J, leaving 2 bases unmatched. The CDR3 loop reads CASSIAGGPYEQYF. The CDR3 nucleotides are TGTGCCAGTAGTATAGCGGGAGGTCCCTACGAGCAGTACTTC.

DNA for the CDR3: TGTGCCAGCAAAAACGACAGGAACACCGGGGAGCTGTTTTTT. Its translation: CASKNDRNTGELFF. This chain links TRBV6-6 with TRBJ2-2; weak D call: TRBD1 (5 bases). Trimming cost V 7 bases and J 1 base, with 10 bases left between them. This CDR3 has 14 amino acids. In germline, CDR1 is MNHNY, CDR2 SVGAGI (reference sequence).

The chain has TRBV10-3 and TRBJ1-3; possible D gene TRBD1, 5 bases. V lost 6 bases, J lost 15 bases, and 15 bases lay in between. CDR3 length equals 11 residues. From germline, CDR1 is ENHRY and CDR2 SYGVKD. The CDR3 protein is CAISGDRRTYF. The CDR3 coding sequence is TGTGCCATCAGCGGGGACCGCCGGACATATTTT.

The chain links TRBV28 to TRBJ2-7; D gene unclear. V was clipped by 8 bases and J by 0 bases, with 11 bases between them. CDR1 and CDR2 from the germline V gene are MDHEN and SYDVKM. This CDR3 region has 13 residues. The CDR3 is CASFERSSYEQYF. CDR3 nucleotides: TGTGCCAGCTTTGAACGGAGCTCCTACGAGCAGTACTTC.

The chain recombines TRBV7-2 with TRBJ2-1; D uncertain. Germline V gives CDR1 SGHTA, CDR2 FQGNSA. The CDR3 is made up of 11 amino acids. V was pared by 4 bases and J by 10 bases, with 8 bases between. The CDR3, as DNA: TGTGCCAGCAGCTCCCCCAACGAGCAGTTCTTC. It translates to CASSSPNEQFF.

V usage is TRBV12-2 and J usage is TRBJ1-2; TRBD1 is the table's D call and was not checked against the DNA. TRBV12-2 is listed as a pseudogene. The CDR3 is made up of 16 amino acids. In DNA form, the CDR3 reads TGTGCAAGTCGCCCCCAAGAATGGGACAGAAACTATGGCTACACCTTC. This translates into CASRPQEWDRNYGYTF.

This sequence joins TRBV19 and TRBJ2-7; 9 bases map to TRBD1. CDR3 length equals 14 residues. Germline values: CDR1 LNHDA, CDR2 SQIVND (reference sequence). V lost 7 bases and J lost 5; bases outside the gene matches: 9. The CDR3 loop is CASTSGTGSHEQYF. The CDR3 region has the DNA TGTGCCAGTACCAGCGGGACAGGGAGCCACGAGCAGTACTTC.

The sample holds one count of this clone. The chain combines TRBV7-2 with TRBJ2-1, with 11 bases lining up with TRBD2. J was trimmed by 8 bases and V by 5 bases; bases with no gene match: 14. The CDR3 is 17 residues long. Germline assignment: CDR1 SGHTA and CDR2 FQGNSA. CDR3 sequence: CASSAPPGTSGRDEQFF. The CDR3 nucleotides are TGTGCCAGCAGCGCCCCCCCTGGGACTAGCGGAAGGGATGAGCAGTTCTTC. The full variable domain, its missing parts supplied by reference TRBV7-2 and TRBJ2-1, is GAGVSQSPSNKVTEKGKDVELRCDPISGHTALYWYRQSLGQGLEFLIYFQGNSAPDKSGLPSDRFSAERTGGSVSTLTIQRTQQEDSAVYLCASSAPPGTSGRDEQFFGPGTRLTVL.

CDR3 sequence reads: CASSRRREGRYTF. The CDR3 nucleotides read TGTGCCAGCAGTAGACGGAGGGAAGGACGCTACACCTTC. The chain joins TRBV11-2 to TRBJ1-2; D not certain. The CDR3 covers 13 residues. V lost 6 bases and J lost 9, with 17 bases in between. CDR1 SGHAT and CDR2 FQNNGV come from the germline V gene.

This clone came up once. The rearrangement links TRBV2 to TRBJ2-1; unclear D gene. This CDR3 is 15 amino acids long. The V and J ends lost 3 bases and 5 bases respectively, with 14 bases between them. Germline-derived CDR1 and CDR2 are SNHLY and FYNNEI. The CDR3 is CASSEMQVGHNEQFF. CDR3 DNA sequence: TGTGCCAGCAGTGAGATGCAGGTAGGGCACAATGAGCAGTTCTTC.

This clone was observed once. This chain joins TRBV9 and TRBJ2-3, with 7 bases matching TRBD1. From germline, CDR1 is SGDLS and CDR2 YYNGEE. The CDR3 sequence is 15 residues long. With 4 bases clipped from V and 0 bases from J, the junction kept 5 bases outside the gene matches. CDR3 nucleotides: TGTGCCAGCAGCACTACAGGGGCTAGCACAGATACGCAGTATTTT. Encoded protein: CASSTTGASTDTQYF.

J is TRBJ2-5 and V is TRBV30; D gene unclear. CDR1 and CDR2 (germline): GTSNPN, SVGIG (reference sequence). CDR3 length equals 16 residues. Trimming took 2 bases from V and 0 from J, leaving 16 bases between them. CDR3 nucleotides: TGTGCCTGGAGTATTAGGGCCTCCTCTTACCAAGAGACCCAGTACTTC. Encoded protein: CAWSIRASSYQETQYF.

This sequence joins TRBV6-6 and TRBJ2-1; TRBD1 is a possible D gene (6 bases). Trimming stripped 5 bases from V and 7 bases from J, with 18 bases between. CDR1 is MNHNY and CDR2 is SVGAGI in the germline V gene (reference sequence). The CDR3 has 15 amino acids. CDR3 bases: TGTGCCAGCAGTCCGCCGGTACGAAGGGGGAATGAGCAGTTCTTC. It codes for CASSPPVRRGNEQFF.

The J gene is TRBJ2-7, the V gene TRBV11-3; the match to TRBD2 covers 7 bases. The J segment lost 2 bases and the V segment lost 5 bases, leaving 9 bases of the junction unmatched. Germline V gene lookup returns CDR1 SGHNT and CDR2 YENEEA. CDR3 length: 15 amino acids. Here the CDR3 reads CASSLGGSPPYEQYF. For the CDR3, the DNA is TGTGCCAGCAGCCTCGGGGGGTCCCCCCCCTACGAGCAGTACTTC.